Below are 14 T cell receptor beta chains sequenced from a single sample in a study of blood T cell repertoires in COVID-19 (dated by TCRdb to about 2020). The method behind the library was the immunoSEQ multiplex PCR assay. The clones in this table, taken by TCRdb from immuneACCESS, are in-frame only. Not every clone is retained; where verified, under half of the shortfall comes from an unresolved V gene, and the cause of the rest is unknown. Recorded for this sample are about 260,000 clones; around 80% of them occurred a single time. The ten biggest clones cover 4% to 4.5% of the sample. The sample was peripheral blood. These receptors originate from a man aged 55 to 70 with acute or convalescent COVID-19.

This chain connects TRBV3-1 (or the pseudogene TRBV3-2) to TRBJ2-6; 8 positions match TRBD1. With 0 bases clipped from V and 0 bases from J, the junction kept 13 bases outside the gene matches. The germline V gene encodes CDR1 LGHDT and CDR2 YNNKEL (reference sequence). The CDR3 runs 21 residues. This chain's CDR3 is CASSQDLLGQGKISGANVLTF. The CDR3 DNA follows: TGTGCCAGCAGCCAAGATCTGCTAGGACAGGGCAAAATCTCTGGGGCCAACGTCCTGACTTTC.

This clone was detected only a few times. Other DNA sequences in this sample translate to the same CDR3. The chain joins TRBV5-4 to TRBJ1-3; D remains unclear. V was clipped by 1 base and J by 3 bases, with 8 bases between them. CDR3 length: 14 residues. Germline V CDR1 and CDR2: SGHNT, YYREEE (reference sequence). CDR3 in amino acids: CASSLSGSGNTIYF. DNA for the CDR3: TGTGCCAGCAGCTTGTCGGGTAGTGGAAACACCATATATTTT.

This CDR3 reads CASSAGTGTTSLAQYF. DNA of the CDR3: TGTGCCAGCAGCGCAGGAACCGGGACTACCTCGTTGGCCCAGTACTTC. The V call is TRBV9, the J call TRBJ2-5; 7 bases align to TRBD2. CDR1 SGDLS and CDR2 YYNGEE come from the germline V gene. Trimming took 3 bases from V and 9 from J; bases not matched to a gene: 17. This CDR3 is built from 16 residues.

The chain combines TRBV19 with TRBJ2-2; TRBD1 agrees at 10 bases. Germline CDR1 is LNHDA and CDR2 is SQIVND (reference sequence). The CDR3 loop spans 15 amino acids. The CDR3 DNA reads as TGTCACCCAGAGAAGACAGGGGGCGACACCGGGGAGCTGTTTTTT. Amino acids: CHPEKTGGDTGELFF.

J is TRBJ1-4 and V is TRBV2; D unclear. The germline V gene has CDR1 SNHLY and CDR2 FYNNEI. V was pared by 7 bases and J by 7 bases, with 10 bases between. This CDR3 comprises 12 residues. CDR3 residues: CASTQLVEKLFF. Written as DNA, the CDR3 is TGTGCCAGCACACAGCTCGTTGAAAAACTGTTTTTT.

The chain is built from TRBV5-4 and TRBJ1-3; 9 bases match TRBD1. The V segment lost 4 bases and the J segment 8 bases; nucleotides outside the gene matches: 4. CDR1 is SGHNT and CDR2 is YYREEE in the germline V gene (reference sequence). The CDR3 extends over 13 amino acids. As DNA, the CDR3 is TGTGCCAGCAGCATGGACAGGGGCGACACCATATATTTT. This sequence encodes CASSMDRGDTIYF.

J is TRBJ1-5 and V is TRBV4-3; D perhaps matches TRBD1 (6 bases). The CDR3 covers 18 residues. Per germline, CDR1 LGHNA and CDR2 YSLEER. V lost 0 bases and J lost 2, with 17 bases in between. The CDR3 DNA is TGCGCCAGCAGCCAAGATATTAACAGGGCCACCGGCAATCAGCCCCAGCATTTT. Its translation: CASSQDINRATGNQPQHF.

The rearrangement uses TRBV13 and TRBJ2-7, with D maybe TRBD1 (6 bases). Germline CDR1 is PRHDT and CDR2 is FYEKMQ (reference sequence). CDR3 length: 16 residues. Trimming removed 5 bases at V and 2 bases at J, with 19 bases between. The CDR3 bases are TGTGCCAGCAGCGGAGAGGCCAGGGGTATGCCCTACGAGCAGTACTTC. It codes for CASSGEARGMPYEQYF.

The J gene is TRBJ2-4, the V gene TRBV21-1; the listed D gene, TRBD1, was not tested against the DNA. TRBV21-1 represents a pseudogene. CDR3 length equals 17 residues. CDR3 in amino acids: CASSNEQKGSSKNIQYF. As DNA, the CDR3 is TGTGCCAGCAGCAACGAGCAAAAGGGGTCGTCCAAAAACATTCAGTACTTC.

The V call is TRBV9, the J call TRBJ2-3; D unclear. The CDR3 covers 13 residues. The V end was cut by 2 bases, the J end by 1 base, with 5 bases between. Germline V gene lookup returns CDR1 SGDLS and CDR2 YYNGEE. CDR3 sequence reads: CASSVLGTDTQYF. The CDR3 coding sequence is TGTGCCAGCAGCGTCCTTGGCACAGATACGCAGTATTTT.

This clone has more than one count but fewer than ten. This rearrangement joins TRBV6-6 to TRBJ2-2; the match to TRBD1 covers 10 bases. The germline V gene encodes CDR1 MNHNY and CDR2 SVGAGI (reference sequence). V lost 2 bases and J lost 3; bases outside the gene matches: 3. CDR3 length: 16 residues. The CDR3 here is CASSYLGTGDTGELFF. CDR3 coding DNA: TGTGCCAGCAGTTACCTGGGGACAGGGGACACCGGGGAGCTGTTTTTT.

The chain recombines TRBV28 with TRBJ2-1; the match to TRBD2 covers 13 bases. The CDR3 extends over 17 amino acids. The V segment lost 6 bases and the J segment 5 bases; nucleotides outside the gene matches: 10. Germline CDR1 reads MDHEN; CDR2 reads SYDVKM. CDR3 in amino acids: CASSLPTSGREDNEQFF. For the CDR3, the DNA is TGTGCCAGCAGCCTACCCACTAGCGGGAGGGAAGACAATGAGCAGTTCTTC.

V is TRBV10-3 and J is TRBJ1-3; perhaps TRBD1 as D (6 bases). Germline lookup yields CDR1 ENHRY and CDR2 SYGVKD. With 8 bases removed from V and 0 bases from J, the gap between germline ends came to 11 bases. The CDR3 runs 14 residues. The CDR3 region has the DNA TGTGCCATCGGCAGGGGTGGCTCTGGAAACACCATATATTTT. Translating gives CAIGRGGSGNTIYF.

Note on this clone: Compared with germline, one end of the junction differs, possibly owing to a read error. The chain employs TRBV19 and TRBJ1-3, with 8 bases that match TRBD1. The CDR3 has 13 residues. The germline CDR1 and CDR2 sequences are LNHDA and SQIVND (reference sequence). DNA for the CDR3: TGTGCCAGTAGTACCCAGGACAGGGCGACACCGGATTTT. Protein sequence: CASSTQDRATPDF.